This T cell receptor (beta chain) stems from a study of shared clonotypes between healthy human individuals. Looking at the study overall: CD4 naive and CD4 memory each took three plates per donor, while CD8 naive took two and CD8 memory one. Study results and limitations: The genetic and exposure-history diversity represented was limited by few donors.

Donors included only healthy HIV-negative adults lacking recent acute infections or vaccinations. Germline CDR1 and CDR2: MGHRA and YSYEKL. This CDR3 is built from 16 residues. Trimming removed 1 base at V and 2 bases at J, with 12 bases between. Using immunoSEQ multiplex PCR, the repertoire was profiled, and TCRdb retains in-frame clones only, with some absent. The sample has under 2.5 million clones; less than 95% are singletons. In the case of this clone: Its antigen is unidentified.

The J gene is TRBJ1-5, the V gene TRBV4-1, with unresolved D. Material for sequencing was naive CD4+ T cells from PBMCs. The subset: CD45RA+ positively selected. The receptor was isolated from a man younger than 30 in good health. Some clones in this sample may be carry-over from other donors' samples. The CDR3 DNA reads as TGCGCCAGCAGCCAAGTAGGTCCCGTGGGCAATCAGCCCCAGCATTTT. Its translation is CASSQVGPVGNQPQHF.